The clone carrying this T cell receptor (beta chain) was recorded many times. As yet, its antigen is unknown. TCRdb analysed the reads with MiXCR anew, one entry per CDR3 protein. Found here are approximately 170,000 distinct CDR3 sequences, 13% to 15% of them singletons; the top ten hold 27%. This entry belongs to a study of T cell repertoires in cytomegalovirus infection. Turning to the study itself: Matching HLA type, along with CMV infection, was indicated by public TCR beta signatures.

This CDR3 has 14 residues. Germline assignment: CDR1 SGHTA and CDR2 FQGNSA. V gave up 5 bases and J gave up 5 bases, with 12 bases separating them. General study findings and limits: Dominant in the ex vivo response were TCR beta clonotypes restricted by HLA-C and specific for CMV. The cumulative frequency of public TCR beta families identified carriers of CMV plus the relevant HLA.

This chain joins TRBV7-2 and TRBJ2-2, with D maybe TRBD2 (5 bases). The TCR sequence derives from a human donor in good health (CMV status not recorded). Some clones in this sample may be carry-over from other donors' samples. The sequenced sample consisted of PBMCs. The CDR3 DNA follows: TGTGCCAGCAGCCGGGCACTAGGGACCGGGGAGCTGTTTTTT. Translated, it gives CASSRALGTGELFF.